A single sample is the source of the 3 T cell receptor beta chains below, sequenced in a study of T cell responses to AZD1222 COVID-19 vaccine. Sequencing was performed with immunoSEQ multiplex PCR; in TCRdb, only in-frame clones are kept and a portion is missing. This sample has approximately 120,000 clones; about 89% occur once, and the top ten carry over 9%. This specimen was peripheral blood, taken 28 days after the second AZD1222 dose. The receptors derive from an adult who received the AZD1222 COVID-19 vaccine.

V usage is TRBV6-5 and J usage is TRBJ1-6; weak D call: TRBD1 (5 bases). The germline V and J ends were trimmed by 4 bases and 6 bases, with 7 bases remaining between them. The CDR3 extends over 13 amino acids. Germline assignment: CDR1 MNHEY and CDR2 SVGAGI. The CDR3 loop reads CASSWGTNSPLHF. DNA for the CDR3: TGTGCCAGCAGTTGGGGGACTAATTCACCCCTCCACTTT.

The genes are TRBV19 and TRBJ2-1; D perhaps matches TRBD2 (5 bases). CDR3 length: 15 residues. Trimming left V 5 bases short and J 0 bases short, with 11 bases between. CDR1 LNHDA and CDR2 SQIVND come from the germline V gene (reference sequence). CDR3 DNA: TGTGCCAGTAGTCCCGGACTCCACTCCTACAATGAGCAGTTCTTC. Its protein product is CASSPGLHSYNEQFF.

The V gene is TRBV6-6, the J gene TRBJ1-5; maybe TRBD1 (6 bases). The CDR3 consists of 16 residues. Germline V gives CDR1 MNHNY, CDR2 SVGAGI (reference sequence). The V end lost 0 bases, the J end lost 7 bases, and 16 bases lay between the germline ends. The CDR3 here is CASSYSRGARNQPQHF. DNA for the CDR3: TGTGCCAGCAGTTACTCACGGGGGGCGCGGAACCAGCCCCAGCATTTT.